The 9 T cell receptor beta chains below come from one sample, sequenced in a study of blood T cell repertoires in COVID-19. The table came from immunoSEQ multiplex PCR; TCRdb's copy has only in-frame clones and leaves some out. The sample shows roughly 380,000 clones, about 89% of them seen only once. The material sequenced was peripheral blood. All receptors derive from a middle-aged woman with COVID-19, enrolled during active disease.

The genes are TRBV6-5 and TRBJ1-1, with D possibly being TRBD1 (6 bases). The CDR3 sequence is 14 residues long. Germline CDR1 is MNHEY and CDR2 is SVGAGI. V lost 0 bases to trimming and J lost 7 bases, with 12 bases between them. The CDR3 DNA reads TGTGCCAGCAGTTACTCCTGGTGGACAGATGAAGCTTTCTTT. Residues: CASSYSWWTDEAFF.

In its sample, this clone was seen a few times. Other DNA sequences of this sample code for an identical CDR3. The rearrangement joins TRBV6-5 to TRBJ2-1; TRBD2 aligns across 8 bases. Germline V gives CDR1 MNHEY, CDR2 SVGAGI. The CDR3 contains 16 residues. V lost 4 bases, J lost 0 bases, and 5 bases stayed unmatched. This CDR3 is CASSSSGGTSYNEQFF. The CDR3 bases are TGTGCCAGCAGTTCCAGCGGGGGTACCTCCTACAATGAGCAGTTCTTC.

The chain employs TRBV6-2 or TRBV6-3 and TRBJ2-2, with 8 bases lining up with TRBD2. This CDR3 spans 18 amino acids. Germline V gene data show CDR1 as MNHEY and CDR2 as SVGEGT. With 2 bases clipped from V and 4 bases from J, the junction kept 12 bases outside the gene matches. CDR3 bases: TGTGCCAGCAGTTACGAGCGGCGGGAGGACTGGGGCACCGGGGAGCTGTTTTTT. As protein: CASSYERREDWGTGELFF.

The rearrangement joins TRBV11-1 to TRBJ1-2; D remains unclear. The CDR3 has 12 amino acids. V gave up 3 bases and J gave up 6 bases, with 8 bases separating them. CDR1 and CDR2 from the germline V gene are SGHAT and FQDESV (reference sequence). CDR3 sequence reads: CASSFEGDGYTF. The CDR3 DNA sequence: TGTGCCAGCAGCTTTGAGGGCGATGGCTACACCTTC. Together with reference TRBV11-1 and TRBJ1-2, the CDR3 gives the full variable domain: EAEVAQSPRYKITEKSQAVAFWCDPISGHATLYWYRQILGQGPELLVQFQDESVVDDSQLPKDRFSAERLKGVDSTLKIQPAELGDSAMYLCASSFEGDGYTFGSGTRLTVV.

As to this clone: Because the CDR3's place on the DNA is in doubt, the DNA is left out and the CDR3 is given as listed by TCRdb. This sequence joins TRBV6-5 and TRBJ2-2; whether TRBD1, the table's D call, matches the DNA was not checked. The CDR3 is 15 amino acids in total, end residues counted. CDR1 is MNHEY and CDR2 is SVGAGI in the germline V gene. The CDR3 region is CASSSSGHLTGELFF.

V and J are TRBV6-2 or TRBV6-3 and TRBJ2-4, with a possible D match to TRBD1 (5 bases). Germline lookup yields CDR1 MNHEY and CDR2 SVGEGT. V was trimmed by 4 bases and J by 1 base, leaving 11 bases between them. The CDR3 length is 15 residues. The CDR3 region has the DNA TGTGCCAGCAGTTCCAGGGTATGGGCCAAAAACATTCAGTACTTC. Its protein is CASSSRVWAKNIQYF.

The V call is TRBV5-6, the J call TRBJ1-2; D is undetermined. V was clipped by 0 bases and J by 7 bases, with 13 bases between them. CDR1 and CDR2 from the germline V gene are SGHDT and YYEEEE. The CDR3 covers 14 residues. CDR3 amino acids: CASSLAFPGFGYTF. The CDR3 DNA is TGTGCCAGCAGCTTGGCCTTCCCGGGGTTTGGCTACACCTTC.

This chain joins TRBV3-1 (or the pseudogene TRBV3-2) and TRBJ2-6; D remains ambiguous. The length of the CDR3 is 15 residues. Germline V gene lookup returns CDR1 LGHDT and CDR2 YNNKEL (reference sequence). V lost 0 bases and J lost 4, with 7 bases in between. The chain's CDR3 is CASSQDLSGANVLTF. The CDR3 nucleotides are TGTGCCAGCAGCCAAGATCTATCCGGGGCCAACGTCCTGACTTTC.

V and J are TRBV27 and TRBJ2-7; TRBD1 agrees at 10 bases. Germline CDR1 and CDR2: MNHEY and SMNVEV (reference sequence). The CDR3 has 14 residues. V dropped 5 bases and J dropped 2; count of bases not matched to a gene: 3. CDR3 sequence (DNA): TGTGCCAGCAGTCCTGGACAGGGGGCCTACGAGCAGTACTTC. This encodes CASSPGQGAYEQYF.